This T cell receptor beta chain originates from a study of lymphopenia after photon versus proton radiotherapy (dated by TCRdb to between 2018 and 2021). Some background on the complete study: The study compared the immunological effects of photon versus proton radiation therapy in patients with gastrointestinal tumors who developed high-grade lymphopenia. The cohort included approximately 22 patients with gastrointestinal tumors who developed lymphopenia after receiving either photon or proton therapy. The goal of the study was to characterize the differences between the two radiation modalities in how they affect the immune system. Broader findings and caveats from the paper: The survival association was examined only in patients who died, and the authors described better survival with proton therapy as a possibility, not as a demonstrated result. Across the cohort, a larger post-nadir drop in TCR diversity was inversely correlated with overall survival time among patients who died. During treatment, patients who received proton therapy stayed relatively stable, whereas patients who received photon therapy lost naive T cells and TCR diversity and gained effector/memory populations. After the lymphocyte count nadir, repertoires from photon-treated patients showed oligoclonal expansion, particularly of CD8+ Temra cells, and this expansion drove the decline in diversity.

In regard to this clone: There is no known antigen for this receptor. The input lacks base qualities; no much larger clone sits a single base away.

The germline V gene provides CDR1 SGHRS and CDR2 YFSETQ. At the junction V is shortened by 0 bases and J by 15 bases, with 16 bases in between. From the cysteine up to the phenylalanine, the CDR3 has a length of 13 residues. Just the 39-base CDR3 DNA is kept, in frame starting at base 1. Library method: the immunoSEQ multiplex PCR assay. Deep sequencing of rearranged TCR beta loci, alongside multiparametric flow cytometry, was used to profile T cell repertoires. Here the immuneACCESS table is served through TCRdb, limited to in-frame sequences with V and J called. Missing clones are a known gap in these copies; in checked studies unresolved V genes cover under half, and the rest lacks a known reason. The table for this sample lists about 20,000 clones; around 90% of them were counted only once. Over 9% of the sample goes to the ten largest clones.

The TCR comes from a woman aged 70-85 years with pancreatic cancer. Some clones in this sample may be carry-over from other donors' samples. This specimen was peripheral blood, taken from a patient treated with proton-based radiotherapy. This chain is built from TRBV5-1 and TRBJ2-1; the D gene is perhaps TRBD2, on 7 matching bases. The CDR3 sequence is CASSLDLGGGRFF. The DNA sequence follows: TGCGCCAGCAGCTTGGATCTAGGCGGGGGCCGGTTCTTC.